These 21 T cell receptor beta chains came from one sample sequenced in a study of cytomegalovirus exposure and HLA in healthy donors. In the PCR, 60 Vbeta and 13 Jbeta primers were used. Here immunoSEQ multiplex PCR was the method, and the copy in TCRdb shows in-frame clones only, minus some. This repertoire shows around 150,000 clones, around 60% found once; its top ten account for 7% to 8.5%. Sequences were obtained from PBMCs. The source is a woman aged 55-70 years in good health and CMV-seropositive.

V gene TRBV19 combines with J gene TRBJ2-1; 7 bases are shared with TRBD1. J was trimmed by 0 bases and V by 6 bases; bases with no gene match: 8. Germline V lookup: CDR1 LNHDA, CDR2 SQIVND (reference sequence). This CDR3 has 16 residues. The CDR3: CASSSIGGSSYNEQFF. CDR3 coding DNA: TGTGCCAGTAGCTCAATAGGGGGCAGCTCCTACAATGAGCAGTTCTTC.

This clone was seen only a few times. The chain uses TRBV14 and TRBJ2-1; 13 bases map to TRBD2. From germline, CDR1 is SGHDN and CDR2 FVKESK. The CDR3 length is 16 residues. V lost 2 bases and J lost 13; bases outside the gene matches: 11. The CDR3 spells CASSQTGLAGRDIQFF. Here the CDR3 DNA reads TGTGCCAGCAGCCAAACGGGACTAGCGGGACGAGATATCCAGTTCTTC.

The V gene is TRBV29-1, the J gene TRBJ2-5; 12 positions agree with TRBD2. The germline V gene encodes CDR1 SQVTM and CDR2 ANQGSEA. V was clipped by 5 bases and J by 5 bases; unmatched bases: 6. This CDR3 spans 14 amino acids. The CDR3 spells CSVQLAGGRETQYF. The CDR3 coding sequence is TGCAGCGTTCAACTAGCGGGAGGTCGGGAGACCCAGTACTTC.

This chain uses TRBV4-2 with TRBJ2-3; the match to TRBD2 covers 7 bases. Losses at the gene ends were 1 base for V and 5 bases for J; bases not matched to a gene: 9. The CDR3 is 16 amino acids. The germline gives CDR1 LGHNA, CDR2 YNFKEQ. CDR3 sequence (DNA): TGTGCCAGCAGCCAAGGTGGGGGGGGGTTCGGAGATACGCAGTATTTT. Translated, it gives CASSQGGGGFGDTQYF.

V usage is TRBV7-9 and J usage is TRBJ2-7; D is possibly TRBD1 (6 bases). V shed 5 bases and J shed 7 bases, with 15 bases lying between them. Germline lookup yields CDR1 SEHNR and CDR2 FQNEAQ (reference sequence). There are 13 residues in the CDR3. CDR3 region: CASSQTTGSEQYF. In DNA, the CDR3 is TGTGCCAGCAGCCAAACGACAGGTTCTGAGCAGTACTTC.

V and J are TRBV7-2 and TRBJ2-2; 10 bases fit TRBD1. J lost 6 bases, V lost 5 bases, and 0 bases had no gene match. The germline gives CDR1 SGHTA, CDR2 FQGNSA. This CDR3 contains 13 residues. CDR3 loop: CASSGTGAGELFF. CDR3 DNA: TGTGCCAGCAGCGGGACAGGGGCCGGGGAGCTGTTTTTT.

This chain links TRBV28 with TRBJ1-1; TRBD1 is a possible D gene (5 bases). The germline V gene encodes CDR1 MDHEN and CDR2 SYDVKM. V was clipped by 3 bases and J by 1 base, with 9 bases between them. This CDR3 comprises 14 residues. Here the CDR3 DNA reads TGTGCCAGCAGTTTGAGACAGAAGAACACTGAAGCTTTCTTT. Translation gives CASSLRQKNTEAFF.

The chain has TRBV5-6 and TRBJ1-6; no firm D call. V lost 6 bases and J 8 bases, leaving 9 bases between the germline ends. There are 12 residues in the CDR3. Germline CDR1 reads SGHDT; CDR2 reads YYEEEE. The DNA of the CDR3 is TGTGCCAGCAACCTCGGGGATTCACCCCTCCACTTT. It specifies CASNLGDSPLHF.

This clone was observed once. The chain couples TRBV4-3 to TRBJ1-2; the D gene is possibly TRBD1 (5 bases). Trimming removed 0 bases from V and 4 bases from J, with 9 bases in between. The CDR3 runs to 14 residues. Germline CDR1 LGHNA, CDR2 YSLEER. CDR3 bases: TGCGCCAGCAGCCAAGATATGGGACTCTATGGCTACACCTTC. Protein sequence: CASSQDMGLYGYTF.

The chain employs TRBV21-1 and TRBJ2-7; the D call TRBD1 from the table was never checked on the DNA. TRBV21-1 is a pseudogene. The CDR3 is 12 residues long. The CDR3 is CASRRPQGQVRF. The CDR3 DNA follows: TGTGCCAGCAGACGTCCCCAGGGACAGGTCCGGTTC.

V usage is TRBV2 and J usage is TRBJ2-5; 8 positions agree with TRBD2. J lost 2 bases, V lost 3 bases, and 5 bases had no gene match. This CDR3 has 15 amino acids. Germline V CDR1 and CDR2: SNHLY, FYNNEI. DNA of the CDR3: TGTGCCAGCAGTGAGGGGGTAGCGGGACAAGAGACCCAGTACTTC. Amino acid sequence: CASSEGVAGQETQYF.

The chain joins TRBV5-4 to TRBJ2-3, with D tentatively TRBD1 (5 bases). The V end lost 0 bases, the J end lost 4 bases, and 12 bases lay between the germline ends. Germline V gene sequence: CDR1 SGHNT, CDR2 YYREEE (reference sequence). The CDR3 loop spans 15 amino acids. CDR3: CASSLASGFPDTQYF. The CDR3, as DNA: TGTGCCAGCAGCTTGGCGTCAGGGTTCCCAGATACGCAGTATTTT.

This clone was detected a few times. The chain recombines TRBV29-1 with TRBJ2-1; the match to TRBD2 covers 8 bases. In germline, CDR1 is SQVTM, CDR2 ANQGSEA. The CDR3 is 14 residues long. J was trimmed by 0 bases and V by 5 bases; bases with no gene match: 3. CDR3 residues: CSVITSGSYNEQFF. The CDR3 coding sequence is TGCAGCGTTATTACTAGCGGCTCCTACAATGAGCAGTTCTTC.

The chain carries TRBV27 and TRBJ2-7; D not resolved. V lost 2 bases to trimming and J lost 6 bases, with 11 bases between them. The CDR3 has 13 residues. Germline CDR1 reads MNHEY; CDR2 reads SMNVEV (reference sequence). CDR3 sequence: CASSLATRSEQYF. CDR3 sequence (DNA): TGTGCCAGCAGTTTAGCGACTCGTAGCGAGCAGTACTTC.

The chain combines TRBV7-2 with TRBJ1-2; the match to TRBD1 covers 12 bases. The CDR3 is 16 amino acids. Germline loops: CDR1 SGHTA, CDR2 FQGNSA. The trim removed 3 bases at V and 8 bases at J, leaving 10 bases unmatched. The CDR3 region has the DNA TGTGCCAGCAGCTTCAACACCGGGACAGGGGGCGTCGGCTACACCTTC. As protein: CASSFNTGTGGVGYTF.

Of note for this clone: The sample contains more than one DNA sequence encoding this CDR3. The J gene is TRBJ2-7, the V gene TRBV2; 10 nucleotides line up with TRBD2. CDR1 SNHLY and CDR2 FYNNEI come from the germline V gene. V dropped 1 base and J dropped 0; count of bases not matched to a gene: 3. The CDR3 has 16 amino acids. The CDR3 DNA is TGTGCCAGCAGTGAAGGGACTAGCGGATTCTCCTACGAGCAGTACTTC. It codes for CASSEGTSGFSYEQYF. Supplemented by reference TRBV2 and TRBJ2-7, the full variable domain reads EPEVTQTPSHQVTQMGQEVILRCVPISNHLYFYWYRQILGQKVEFLVSFYNNEISEKSEIFDDQFSVERPDGSNFTLKIRSTKLEDSAMYFCASSEGTSGFSYEQYFGPGTRLTVT.

V usage is TRBV6-1 and J usage is TRBJ1-3; D is uncertain. The CDR3 totals 13 residues. In germline, CDR1 is MNHNS, CDR2 SASEGT. Deletions cut 5 bases from V and 4 bases from J, with 9 bases between. The CDR3 protein is CASSLEEGNTIYF. Here the CDR3 DNA reads TGTGCCAGCAGTTTGGAGGAGGGAAACACCATATATTTT.

The CDR3 bases are TGTGCCAGCAGCGTAGCTCGGACTGGGGAAAATGAGCAGTTCTTC. Its protein is CASSVARTGENEQFF. The chain recombines TRBV9 with TRBJ2-1, with D perhaps TRBD2 (5 bases). Trimming took 0 bases from V and 7 from J, leaving 14 bases between them. From germline, CDR1 is SGDLS and CDR2 YYNGEE. The CDR3 consists of 15 residues.

The J gene is TRBJ1-2, the V gene TRBV29-1; no firm D call. CDR1 is SQVTM, CDR2 ANQGSEA, per germline. The CDR3 is made up of 12 amino acids. Trimming took 6 bases from V and 4 from J, leaving 12 bases between them. The CDR3 DNA sequence: TGCAGCGTCAAGCTGGTATCCTATGGCTACACCTTC. Translating gives CSVKLVSYGYTF. The variable domain in full, with the rest retrieved from reference TRBV29-1 and TRBJ1-2, is SAVISQKPSRDICQRGTSLTIQCQVDSQVTMMFWYRQQPGQSLTLIATANQGSEATYESGFVIDKFPISRPNLTFSTLTVSNMSPEDSSIYLCSVKLVSYGYTFGSGTRLTVV.

This clone was counted only a few times. CDR3 nucleotide sequence: TGCGCCAGCAGCCTGAGCTCTGGGGCCAACGTCCTGACTTTC. Protein sequence: CASSLSSGANVLTF. The genes are TRBV4-1 and TRBJ2-6; D remains unclear. The CDR3 is made up of 14 amino acids. V lost 4 bases to trimming and J lost 0 bases, with 4 bases between them. In germline, CDR1 is MGHRA, CDR2 YSYEKL.

A few counts support this clone. This chain joins TRBV10-3 and TRBJ1-4, with TRBD1 matching over 7 bases. The CDR3 spans 14 residues. Germline V gene lookup returns CDR1 ENHRY and CDR2 SYGVKD. With V trimmed by 3 bases and J by 11 bases, 9 bases remained unmatched. The CDR3 nucleotides are TGTGCCATCAGTGATGGGCAGGGGGAGAGGAAACTGTTTTTT. It yields the protein CAISDGQGERKLFF.